The rows below give T cell receptor beta chains drawn from one sample of a study of blood T cell repertoires in COVID-19. Only in-frame clones appear in the TCRdb table, and some are missing; sequencing was by immunoSEQ multiplex PCR. The sample consists of more than 85,000 clones, around 90% of them appearing once. The specimen sequenced was peripheral blood. Receptors were obtained from a human donor in a cohort sampled during active COVID-19. Both conserved end residues are part of each CDR3. D genes are given only for firm matches. Size is stated for part of the rows, as once, few or many counts, or as a class when the clone is expanded.

abundance	v_gene	j_gene	d_gene	CDR3nt	CDR3aa
once	TRBV18	TRBJ2-2	TRBD2	TGTGCCAGCTCACCACTTTCCCCGGGAGGAAACACCGGGGAGCTGTTTTTT	CASSPLSPGGNTGELFF
NA	TRBV5-1	TRBJ2-3	TRBD2	TGCGCCAGCAGCTGGGGACTAGCGGAGAGCACAGATACGCAGTATTTT	CASSWGLAESTDTQYF
NA	TRBV11-3	TRBJ2-7	TRBD1	TGTGCCAGCAGCTCCCTAGGTTTGGGACAGGCCTACGAGCAGTACTTC	CASSSLGLGQAYEQYF
NA	TRBV5-1	TRBJ2-3	NA	TGCGCCAGCAGCCCCCGCGGGACAGCCACAGATACGCAGTATTTT	CASSPRGTATDTQYF
NA	TRBV19	TRBJ2-7	NA	TGTGCCAGTAGGAGCGGAAGCTCCTACGAGCAGTACTTC	CASRSGSSYEQYF
NA	TRBV11-3	TRBJ2-5	TRBD2	TGTGCCAGTTCGGGGGGTGTTGGGGAGACCCAGTACTTC	CASSGGVGETQYF
NA	TRBV5-6	TRBJ2-1	TRBD1	TGTGCCAGCAGCTCCCTCCCGGCAGGGGGCTACAATGAGCAGTTCTTC	CASSSLPAGGYNEQFF
NA	TRBV25-1	TRBJ2-7	NA	TGTGCCAGCAGTGAAAAGTCTTTACGAGGGGAGCAGTACTTC	CASSEKSLRGEQYF
NA	TRBV24-1	TRBJ2-1	TRBD2	TGTGCCACCAGTGACCCAGGGACTAGCGATTACAATGAGCAGTTCTTC	CATSDPGTSDYNEQFF
once	TRBV5-1	TRBJ2-1	TRBD2	TGCGCCAGCAGCTTAATAGCGGGAGGTAGGGACAATGAGCAGTTCTTC	CASSLIAGGRDNEQFF
few	TRBV27	TRBJ2-7	TRBD2	TGTGCCAGCAGCCCTGCTAAGTTTAGCGGGACTGCCTACGAGCAGTACTTC	CASSPAKFSGTAYEQYF
NA	TRBV28	TRBJ1-2	TRBD1	TGTGCCAGCAGTCCACCGGGACAGAAAATCTATGGCTACACCTTC	CASSPPGQKIYGYTF
NA	TRBV19	TRBJ1-1	NA	TGTGCCAGTATCGGTCCGCGTAGGGGTAACACTGAAGCTTTCTTT	CASIGPRRGNTEAFF
NA	TRBV3-1/TRBV3-2	TRBJ2-7	NA	TGTGCCAGCAGCCAAGGGAGAAGGGCGGGCTCCTACGAGCAGTACTTC	CASSQGRRAGSYEQYF
NA	TRBV9	TRBJ1-2	NA	TGTGCCAGCAGCCCCGACAGACAGACTTATGGCTACACCTTC	CASSPDRQTYGYTF
NA	TRBV6-1	TRBJ2-7	NA	TGTGCCAGCAGTGACACCCTTGGACACCCCTACGAGCAGTACTTC	CASSDTLGHPYEQYF
NA	TRBV28	TRBJ2-3	NA	TGTGCCAGCAGTTTATCATCGAGCACGCAGTATTTT	CASSLSSSTQYF
NA	TRBV7-2	TRBJ1-5	NA	TGTGCCAGCAGCTCCGACAGAAATCAGCCCCAGCATTTT	CASSSDRNQPQHF
NA	TRBV4-1	TRBJ2-2	TRBD1	TGCGCCAGCAGCCTCTCCCCCGGGACAGCCACCGGGGAGCTGTTTTTT	CASSLSPGTATGELFF